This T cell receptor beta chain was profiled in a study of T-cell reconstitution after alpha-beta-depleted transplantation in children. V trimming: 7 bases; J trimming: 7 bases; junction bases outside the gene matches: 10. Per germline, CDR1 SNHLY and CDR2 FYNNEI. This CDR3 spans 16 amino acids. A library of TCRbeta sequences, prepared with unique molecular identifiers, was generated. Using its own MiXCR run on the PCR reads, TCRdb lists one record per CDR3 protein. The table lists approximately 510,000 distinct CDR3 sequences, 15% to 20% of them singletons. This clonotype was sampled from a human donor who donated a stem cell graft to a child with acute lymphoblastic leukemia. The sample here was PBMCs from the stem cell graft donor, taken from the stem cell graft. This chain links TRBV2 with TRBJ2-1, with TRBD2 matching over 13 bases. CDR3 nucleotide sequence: TGTGCCAGCACCGGCCCAGGACTAGCGGGAGTTAATGAGCAGTTCTTC. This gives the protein CASTGPGLAGVNEQFF.